A single sample is the source of the 14 T cell receptor beta chains below, sequenced in a study of preoperative IRX-2 immunotherapy in early breast cancer. Stated treatment: preoperative locoregional IRX-2 cytokine immunotherapy. Clones were sequenced by immunoSEQ multiplex PCR, and TCRdb holds only the in-frame ones, with some missing. The data contain about 32,000 clones, 83% of them seen just once; the ten biggest clones take up 2.5%. The sample was lymph node tissue, taken from a patient treated with IRX-2 immunotherapy. The receptors originated from a human donor with breast cancer.

The chain is built from TRBV12-5 and TRBJ1-1; D unresolved. The CDR3 runs 12 residues. The germline gives CDR1 LGHNT, CDR2 FRNRAP. CDR3 sequence reads: CASGGGWTEAFF. The CDR3 DNA reads as TGTGCCAGCGGAGGAGGTTGGACTGAAGCTTTCTTT.

This sequence joins TRBV19 and TRBJ1-5, with 8 bases identical to TRBD1. The germline CDR1 and CDR2 sequences are LNHDA and SQIVND (reference sequence). Trimming cost V 7 bases and J 9 bases; bases outside gene matches: 11. The CDR3 runs to 14 residues. The chain's CDR3 is CASTTQGAVGPQHF. CDR3 DNA sequence: TGTGCCAGTACCACGCAGGGGGCGGTTGGGCCCCAGCATTTT.

This rearrangement joins TRBV6-8 to TRBJ2-7, with unresolved D. The germline V gene has CDR1 MNHGY and CDR2 SAAAGT. CDR3 length: 14 amino acids. V lost 5 bases to trimming and J lost 3 bases, with 14 bases between them. The CDR3 here is CASSDPNRNYEQYF. CDR3 in DNA: TGTGCCAGCAGTGACCCCAATAGAAACTACGAGCAGTACTTC.

The J gene is TRBJ2-3, the V gene TRBV18; the D is unclear. The V end was cut by 2 bases, the J end by 0 bases, with 6 bases between. Per germline, CDR1 KGHSH and CDR2 LQKENI. The CDR3 runs to 14 residues. The CDR3 DNA is TGTGCCAGCTCACCAATAACTAGCACAGATACGCAGTATTTT. Amino acid sequence: CASSPITSTDTQYF. Complete variable domain (other parts from reference TRBV18 and TRBJ2-3): NAGVMQNPRHLVRRRGQEARLRCSPMKGHSHVYWYRQLPEEGLKFMVYLQKENIIDESGMPKERFSAEFPKEGPSILRIQQVVRGDSAAYFCASSPITSTDTQYFGPGTRLTVL.

The rearrangement joins TRBV15 to TRBJ2-3, with 7 bases fitting TRBD2. Germline V gene lookup returns CDR1 LNHNV and CDR2 YYDKDF (reference sequence). The CDR3 totals 17 residues. The trim removed 0 bases at V and 0 bases at J, leaving 6 bases unmatched. The DNA of the CDR3 is TGTGCCACCAGCAGAGATCTCCTAGCGGCTAGCACAGATACGCAGTATTTT. This gives the protein CATSRDLLAASTDTQYF.

J is TRBJ1-2 and V is TRBV15; 7 nucleotides agree with TRBD1. The junction had 11 bases not matched to a gene; V was cut back by 3 bases and J by 4 bases. The CDR3 totals 16 residues. Germline values: CDR1 LNHNV, CDR2 YYDKDF (reference sequence). The CDR3 sequence is CATSSYKTGSAYGYTF. Here the CDR3 DNA reads TGTGCCACCAGCAGTTATAAGACAGGGTCCGCCTATGGCTACACCTTC. Complete variable domain (other parts from reference TRBV15 and TRBJ1-2): DAMVIQNPRYQVTQFGKPVTLSCSQTLNHNVMYWYQQKSSQAPKLLFHYYDKDFNNEADTPDNFQSRRPNTSFCFLDIRSPGLGDTAMYLCATSSYKTGSAYGYTFGSGTRLTVV.

In nucleotides, the CDR3 is TGTGCCAGTAGTGGATGGACAGGGGGATCCGAAAAACTGTTTTTT. Translated: CASSGWTGGSEKLFF. The chain recombines TRBV19 with TRBJ1-4, with 10 positions matching TRBD1. CDR1 and CDR2 (germline): LNHDA, SQIVND (reference sequence). V shed 5 bases and J 8 bases; nucleotides not matched to a gene: 8. CDR3 length: 15 residues.

This sequence joins TRBV4-1 and TRBJ1-6, with TRBD1 matching 10 bases. Germline V CDR1 and CDR2: MGHRA, YSYEKL. V lost 2 bases to trimming and J lost 11 bases; unmatched junction nucleotides: 9. The CDR3 is 16 residues long. The CDR3 region has the DNA TGCGCCAGCAGCCAACTTACGACAGGGGGCTTAGCACCCCTCCACTTT. It translates to CASSQLTTGGLAPLHF.

The CDR3 is CASSPRTVNTEAFF. DNA for the CDR3: TGTGCCAGCTCACCCCGGACGGTTAACACTGAAGCTTTCTTT. V gene TRBV18 combines with J gene TRBJ1-1; no firm D call. Germline V gives CDR1 KGHSH, CDR2 LQKENI. Deletions cut 3 bases from V and 2 bases from J, with 10 bases between. CDR3 length: 14 amino acids.

This clone was detected once. The chain employs TRBV6-8 and TRBJ1-1; maybe TRBD1 (5 bases). The CDR3 contains 14 residues. Germline assignment: CDR1 MNHGY and CDR2 SAAAGT. The V gene lost 6 bases and the J gene lost 4 bases, with 15 bases spanning the gap. This CDR3 is CASSPRGVGTEAFF. The DNA of the CDR3 is TGTGCCAGCAGCCCTCGGGGGGTGGGCACTGAAGCTTTCTTT.

This clone appeared a few times. The J gene is TRBJ2-7, the V gene TRBV9; 11 bases align to TRBD2. In germline, CDR1 is SGDLS, CDR2 YYNGEE. The CDR3 is 15 residues long. Losses at the gene ends were 5 bases for V and 7 bases for J; bases not matched to a gene: 11. The chain's CDR3 is CASSQTSGTRGEQYF. CDR3 in DNA: TGTGCCAGCAGTCAGACTAGCGGGACCCGCGGTGAGCAGTACTTC.

The chain couples TRBV5-1 to TRBJ1-4; possibly TRBD1 for D (6 bases). Germline CDR1 reads SGHRS; CDR2 reads YFSETQ. The length of the CDR3 is 16 residues. Trimming took 0 bases from V and 6 from J, leaving 15 bases between them. Here the CDR3 DNA reads TGCGCCAGCAGCTTGGAGGGACAAAGGGGGGATGAAAAACTGTTTTTT. This encodes CASSLEGQRGDEKLFF. The whole variable domain, remainder taken from reference TRBV5-1 and TRBJ1-4, is KAGVTQTPRYLIKTRGQQVTLSCSPISGHRSVSWYQQTPGQGLQFLFEYFSETQRNKGNFPGRFSGRQFSNSRSEMNVSTLELGDSALYLCASSLEGQRGDEKLFFGSGTQLSVL.

The chain couples TRBV19 to TRBJ1-5, with D unresolved. With 6 bases removed from V and 4 bases from J, the gap between germline ends came to 16 bases. The length of the CDR3 is 15 residues. The germline CDR1 and CDR2 sequences are LNHDA and SQIVND (reference sequence). CDR3 in amino acids: CASRSPGRANQPQHF. The CDR3 DNA reads as TGTGCCAGTAGGTCCCCCGGCAGAGCTAATCAGCCCCAGCATTTT.

As for this clone: A junction boundary mismatches the germline segment, possibly from a read error. This chain connects TRBV11-3 to TRBJ2-6, with 10 bases matching TRBD2. The germline V gene encodes CDR1 SGHNT and CDR2 YENEEA. The CDR3 extends over 18 amino acids. In nucleotides, the CDR3 is TGTGCCAACAGCCGACCACTAGCGGGACTCTCTGGGGCCAACGTCCTGACTTTC. Translation gives CANSRPLAGLSGANVLTF.